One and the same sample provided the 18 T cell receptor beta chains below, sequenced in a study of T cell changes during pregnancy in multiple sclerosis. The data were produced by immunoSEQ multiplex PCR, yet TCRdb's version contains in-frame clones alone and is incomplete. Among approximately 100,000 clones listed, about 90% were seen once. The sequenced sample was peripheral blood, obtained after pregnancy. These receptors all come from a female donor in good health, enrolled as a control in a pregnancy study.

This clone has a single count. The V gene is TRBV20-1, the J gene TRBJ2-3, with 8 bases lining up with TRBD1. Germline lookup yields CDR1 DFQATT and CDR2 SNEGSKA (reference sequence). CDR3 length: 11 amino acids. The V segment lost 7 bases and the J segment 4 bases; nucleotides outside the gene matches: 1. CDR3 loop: CSVDRADTQYF. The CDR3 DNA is TGCAGTGTGGACAGGGCAGATACGCAGTATTTT.

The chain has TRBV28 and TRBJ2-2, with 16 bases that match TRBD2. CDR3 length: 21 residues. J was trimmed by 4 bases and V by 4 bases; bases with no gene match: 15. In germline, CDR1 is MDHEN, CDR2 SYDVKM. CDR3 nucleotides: TGTGCCAGCAGTTATCCCACCGGGACTAGCGGGAGGGAAGGGAGCACCGGGGAGCTGTTTTTT. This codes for CASSYPTGTSGREGSTGELFF. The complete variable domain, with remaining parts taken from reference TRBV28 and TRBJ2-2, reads DVKVTQSSRYLVKRTGEKVFLECVQDMDHENMFWYRQDPGLGLRLIYFSYDVKMKEKGDIPEGYSVSREKKERFSLILESASTNQTSMYLCASSYPTGTSGREGSTGELFFGEGSRLTVL.

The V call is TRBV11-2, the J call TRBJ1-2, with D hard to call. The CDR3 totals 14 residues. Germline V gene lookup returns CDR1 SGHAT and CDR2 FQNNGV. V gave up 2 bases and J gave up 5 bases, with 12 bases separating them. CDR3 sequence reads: CASSLRAPGYGYTF. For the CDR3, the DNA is TGTGCCAGCAGCTTAAGAGCCCCGGGGTATGGCTACACCTTC. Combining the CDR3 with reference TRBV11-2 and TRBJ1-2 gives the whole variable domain EAGVAQSPRYKIIEKRQSVAFWCNPISGHATLYWYQQILGQGPKLLIQFQNNGVVDDSQLPKDRFSAERLKGVDSTLKIQPAKLEDSAVYLCASSLRAPGYGYTFGSGTRLTVV.

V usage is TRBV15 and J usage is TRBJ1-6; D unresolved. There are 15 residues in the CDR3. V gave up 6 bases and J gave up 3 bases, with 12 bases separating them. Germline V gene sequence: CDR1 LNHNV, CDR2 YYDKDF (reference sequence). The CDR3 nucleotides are TGTGCCACCAGGGAAGGAGGCCTCTATAATTCACCCCTCCACTTT. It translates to CATREGGLYNSPLHF.

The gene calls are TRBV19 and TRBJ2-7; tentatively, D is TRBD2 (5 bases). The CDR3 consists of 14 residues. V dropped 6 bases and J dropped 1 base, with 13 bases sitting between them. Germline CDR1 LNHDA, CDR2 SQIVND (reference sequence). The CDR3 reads CASSHIPGSYEQYF. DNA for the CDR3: TGTGCCAGTAGCCATATACCGGGATCCTACGAGCAGTACTTC.

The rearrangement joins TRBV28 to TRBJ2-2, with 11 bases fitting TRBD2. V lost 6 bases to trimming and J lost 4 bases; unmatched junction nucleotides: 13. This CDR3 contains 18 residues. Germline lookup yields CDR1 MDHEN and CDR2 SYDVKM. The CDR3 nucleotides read TGTGCCAGCAGGCCGACTAGCGGGATCCGATTAGGCACCGGGGAGCTGTTTTTT. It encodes CASRPTSGIRLGTGELFF.

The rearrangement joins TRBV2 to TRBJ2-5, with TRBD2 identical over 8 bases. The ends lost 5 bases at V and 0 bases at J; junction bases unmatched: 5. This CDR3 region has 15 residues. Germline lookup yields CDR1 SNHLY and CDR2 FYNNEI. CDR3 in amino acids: CASSREGRNQETQYF. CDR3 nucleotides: TGTGCCAGCAGTCGGGAGGGTCGAAACCAAGAGACCCAGTACTTC.

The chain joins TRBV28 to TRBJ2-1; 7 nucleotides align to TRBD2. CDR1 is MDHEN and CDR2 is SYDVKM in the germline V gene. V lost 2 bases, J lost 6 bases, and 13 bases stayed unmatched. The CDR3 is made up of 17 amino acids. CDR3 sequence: CASSLPYTGPGGNEQFF. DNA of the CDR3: TGTGCCAGCAGTTTACCCTACACTGGCCCGGGAGGCAATGAGCAGTTCTTC.

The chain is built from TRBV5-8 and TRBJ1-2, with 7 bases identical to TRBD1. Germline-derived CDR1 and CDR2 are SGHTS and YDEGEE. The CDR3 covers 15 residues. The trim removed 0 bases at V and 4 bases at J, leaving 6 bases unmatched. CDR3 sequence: CASSLGPGQLYGYTF. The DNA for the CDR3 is TGTGCCAGCAGCTTGGGCCCGGGACAGCTCTATGGCTACACCTTC.

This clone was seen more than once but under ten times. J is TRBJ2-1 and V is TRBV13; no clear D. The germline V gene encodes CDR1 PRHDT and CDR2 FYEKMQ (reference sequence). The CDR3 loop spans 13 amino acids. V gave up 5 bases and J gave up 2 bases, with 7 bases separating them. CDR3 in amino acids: CASSLLTYNEQFF. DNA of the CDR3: TGTGCCAGCAGCCTGTTAACCTACAATGAGCAGTTCTTC.

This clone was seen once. CDR3 coding DNA: TGTGCCAGCAGTTTCAGTACTAGCGGGAGGGGTTTCTACGAGCAGTACTTC. This translates into CASSFSTSGRGFYEQYF. This sequence joins TRBV27 and TRBJ2-7; 13 bases are shared with TRBD2. The CDR3 has 17 amino acids. The V gene end was trimmed by 3 bases and the J gene end by 3 bases; junction bases not matched to a gene: 8. From germline, CDR1 is MNHEY and CDR2 SMNVEV (reference sequence).

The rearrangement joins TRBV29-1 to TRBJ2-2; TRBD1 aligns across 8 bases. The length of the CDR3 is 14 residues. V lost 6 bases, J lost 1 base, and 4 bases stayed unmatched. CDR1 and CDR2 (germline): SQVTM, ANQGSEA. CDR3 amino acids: CSVTTGGNTGELFF. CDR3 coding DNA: TGCAGCGTAACCACAGGGGGGAACACCGGGGAGCTGTTTTTT.

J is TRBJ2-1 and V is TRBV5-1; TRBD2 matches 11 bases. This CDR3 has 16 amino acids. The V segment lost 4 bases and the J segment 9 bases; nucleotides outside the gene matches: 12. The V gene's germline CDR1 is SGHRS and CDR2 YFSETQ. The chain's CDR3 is CASSASGLAVSGEQFF. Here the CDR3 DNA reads TGCGCCAGCAGCGCGTCGGGACTAGCGGTGTCGGGTGAGCAGTTCTTC.

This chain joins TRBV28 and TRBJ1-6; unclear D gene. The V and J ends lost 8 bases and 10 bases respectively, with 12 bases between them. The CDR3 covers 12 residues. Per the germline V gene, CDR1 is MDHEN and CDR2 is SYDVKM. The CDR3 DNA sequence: TGTGCCAGCGGGCTCACGGGATCACCCCTCCACTTT. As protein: CASGLTGSPLHF.

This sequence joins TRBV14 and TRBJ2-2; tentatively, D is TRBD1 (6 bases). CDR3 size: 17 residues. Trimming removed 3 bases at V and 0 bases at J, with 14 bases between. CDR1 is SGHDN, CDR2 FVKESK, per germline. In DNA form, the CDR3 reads TGTGCCAGCAGCCACCCTAAGGGACACCCGAACACCGGGGAGCTGTTTTTT. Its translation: CASSHPKGHPNTGELFF.

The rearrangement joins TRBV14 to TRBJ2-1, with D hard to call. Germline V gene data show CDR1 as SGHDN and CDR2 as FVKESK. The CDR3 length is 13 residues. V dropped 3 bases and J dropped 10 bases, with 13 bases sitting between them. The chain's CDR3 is CASSQLRSKEQFF. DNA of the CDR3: TGTGCCAGCAGCCAGCTCCGCAGTAAAGAGCAGTTCTTC.

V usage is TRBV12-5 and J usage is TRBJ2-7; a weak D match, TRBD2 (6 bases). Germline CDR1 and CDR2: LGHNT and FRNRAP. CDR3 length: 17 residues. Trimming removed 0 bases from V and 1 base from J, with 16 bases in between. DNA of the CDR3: TGTGCTAGTGGTTTGGTAGGCGGGACGGACAATTCCTACGAGCAGTACTTC. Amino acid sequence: CASGLVGGTDNSYEQYF. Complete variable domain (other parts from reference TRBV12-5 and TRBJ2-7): DARVTQTPRHKVTEMGQEVTMRCQPILGHNTVFWYRQTMMQGLELLAYFRNRAPLDDSGMPKDRFSAEMPDATLATLKIQPSEPRDSAVYFCASGLVGGTDNSYEQYFGPGTRLTVT.

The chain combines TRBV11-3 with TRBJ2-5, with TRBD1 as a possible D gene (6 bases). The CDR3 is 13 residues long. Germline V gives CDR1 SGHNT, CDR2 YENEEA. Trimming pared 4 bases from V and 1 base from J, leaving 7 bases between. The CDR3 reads CASSWTAQETQYF. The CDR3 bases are TGTGCCAGCAGCTGGACAGCCCAAGAGACCCAGTACTTC.